The 12 T cell receptor beta chains presented below share a single source sample, sequenced in a study of Ad26.COV2.S vaccination and SARS-CoV-2 variants. TCRdb's table, derived via immunoSEQ multiplex PCR, lists solely in-frame clones and lacks some. Of about 350,000 clones detected, 80% to 90% appear once; the ten largest clones hold 5%. As to treatment: about 20 received Ad26.COV2.S at low or high dose, single or two shots; about five received placebo; per-sample allocation not given. Collection of samples fell on day 63 after the first vaccine or placebo injection. This sample comprised peripheral blood, obtained in a trial of Ad26.COV2.S vaccine versus placebo. The receptors derive from a person aged 18 to 59 who received the Ad26.COV2.S COVID-19 vaccine or a placebo.

The chain couples TRBV19 to TRBJ1-3; perhaps TRBD1 as D (5 bases). In germline, CDR1 is LNHDA, CDR2 SQIVND (reference sequence). V shed 5 bases and J shed 0 bases, with 11 bases lying between them. This CDR3 has 15 amino acids. CDR3: CASSSGTYSGNTIYF. In DNA, the CDR3 is TGTGCCAGTAGTTCCGGGACCTACTCTGGAAACACCATATATTTT.

The gene calls are TRBV6-5 and TRBJ1-1, with TRBD1 matching over 8 bases. Germline trimming cut 6 bases from V and 5 bases from J; bases unmatched to any gene: 11. Looked up from germline, CDR1 is MNHEY and CDR2 is SVGAGI. The CDR3 length is 15 residues. The CDR3 sequence is CASSRYGQGGTEAFF. CDR3 nucleotide sequence: TGTGCCAGCAGCCGATACGGACAGGGAGGTACTGAAGCTTTCTTT.

The chain has TRBV2 and TRBJ2-7; TRBD1 might be the D (5 bases). Germline assignment: CDR1 SNHLY and CDR2 FYNNEI. V dropped 5 bases and J dropped 0 bases, with 8 bases sitting between them. The CDR3 is 13 amino acids. The CDR3 region has the DNA TGTGCCAGCAGTAAGGACATCTCCTACGAGCAGTACTTC. Its protein product is CASSKDISYEQYF.

This chain's CDR3 is CASSSQGQGEAFF. The CDR3 DNA sequence: TGCGCCAGCAGCTCGCAGGGACAGGGTGAAGCTTTCTTT. The V call is TRBV5-1, the J call TRBJ1-1, with 9 bases that match TRBD1. The germline V gene encodes CDR1 SGHRS and CDR2 YFSETQ. This CDR3 is 13 amino acids long. V dropped 3 bases and J dropped 7; count of bases not matched to a gene: 4. Supplemented by reference TRBV5-1 and TRBJ1-1, the full variable domain reads KAGVTQTPRYLIKTRGQQVTLSCSPISGHRSVSWYQQTPGQGLQFLFEYFSETQRNKGNFPGRFSGRQFSNSRSEMNVSTLELGDSALYLCASSSQGQGEAFFGQGTRLTVV.

The J gene is TRBJ2-7, the V gene TRBV28; the D is unclear. Trimming pared 1 base from V and 5 bases from J, leaving 3 bases between. Germline V lookup: CDR1 MDHEN, CDR2 SYDVKM. There are 11 residues in the CDR3. The CDR3 is CASSLYHEQYF. Written as DNA, the CDR3 is TGTGCCAGCAGTTTATATCACGAGCAGTACTTC.

The chain uses TRBV15 and TRBJ2-1, with unresolved D. The CDR3 is 13 amino acids. The germline V and J ends were trimmed by 0 bases and 5 bases, with 5 bases remaining between them. Germline V CDR1 and CDR2: LNHNV, YYDKDF (reference sequence). The chain's CDR3 is CATSRDINNEQFF. The CDR3 DNA is TGTGCCACCAGCAGAGATATAAACAATGAGCAGTTCTTC.

Only one count was recorded for this clone. The rearrangement joins TRBV4-1 to TRBJ1-4; TRBD1 might be the D (5 bases). V was shortened by 4 bases and J by 0 bases, with 15 bases between the two germline ends. CDR1 is MGHRA and CDR2 is YSYEKL in the germline V gene. The CDR3 has 17 amino acids. This CDR3 is CASSPLGGTATNEKLFF. The CDR3 DNA sequence: TGCGCCAGCAGCCCCCTGGGAGGGACCGCAACTAATGAAAAACTGTTTTTT.

The gene calls are TRBV9 and TRBJ2-3, with TRBD2 matching over 7 bases. Germline assignment: CDR1 SGDLS and CDR2 YYNGEE. There are 16 residues in the CDR3. After removal of 0 bases from V and 8 bases from J, the junction contained 12 bases not matched to a gene. The CDR3 reads CASSVGEGPSPLTQYF. For the CDR3, the DNA is TGTGCCAGCAGCGTAGGGGAGGGGCCCTCTCCCCTTACGCAGTATTTT.

The V call is TRBV30, the J call TRBJ2-1; 10 bases map to TRBD2. The CDR3 is 13 residues long. J lost 12 bases, V lost 3 bases, and 8 bases had no gene match. The germline gives CDR1 GTSNPN, CDR2 SVGIG (reference sequence). The CDR3 DNA reads as TGTGCCTGGAGCCCGGGACTAGCGTTGGGGCAGTTCTTC. It yields the protein CAWSPGLALGQFF.

This clone has just one count. An end of the junction does not agree with germline; a read error may underlie this. This rearrangement joins TRBV7-9 to TRBJ1-5; D not certain. Germline values: CDR1 SEHNR, CDR2 FQNEAQ (reference sequence). The CDR3 consists of 12 residues. CDR3 loop: CASSLGIQAQHF. CDR3 DNA: TGTGCCAGCAGCTTGGGGATTCAGGCCCAGCATTTT. Full variable domain (missing parts from reference TRBV7-9 and TRBJ1-5): DTGVSQNPRHKITKRGQNVTFRCDPISEHNRLYWYRQTLGQGPEFLTYFQNEAQLEKSRLLSDRFSAERPKGSFSTLEIQRTEQGDSAMYLCASSLGIQAQHFGDGTRLSIL.

The V gene is TRBV9, the J gene TRBJ2-1; D is uncertain. The V gene lost 0 bases and the J gene lost 2 bases, with 18 bases spanning the gap. The CDR3 runs 18 residues. CDR1 and CDR2 from the germline V gene are SGDLS and YYNGEE. CDR3 amino acids: CASSVEAQRSLAYNEQFF. CDR3 nucleotide sequence: TGTGCCAGCAGCGTAGAGGCCCAACGATCTCTAGCCTACAATGAGCAGTTCTTC.

This chain links TRBV24-1 with TRBJ2-2, with TRBD2 identical over 12 bases. The junction had 4 bases not matched to a gene; V was cut back by 6 bases and J by 3 bases. Per germline, CDR1 KGHDR and CDR2 SFDVKD. The length of the CDR3 is 16 residues. DNA for the CDR3: TGTGCCACCAGTCCGTCTAGCGGGAGGGACACCGGGGAGCTGTTTTTT. Translation: CATSPSSGRDTGELFF.